This entry features one T cell receptor (beta chain) sequence. The assay was immunoSEQ multiplex PCR, and TCRdb's table has in-frame clones only and misses some. This table has about 400,000 clones, 70% to 90% appearing once. The CDR3 has 17 amino acids. The V and J ends lost 5 bases and 0 bases, in that order; junction bases with no gene match: 10. Germline V gene lookup returns CDR1 SGHVS and CDR2 FQNEAQ. As to treatment: around 19 received Ad26.COV2.S at low or high dose, single or two shots; 5 received placebo; per-sample allocation not given. Sample collection was performed on day 63 after the first vaccine or placebo injection. The data were obtained in a study of Ad26.COV2.S vaccination and SARS-CoV-2 variants.

This sequence was found in a person between 18 and 60 years old who received the Ad26.COV2.S COVID-19 vaccine or a placebo. The sequenced sample was peripheral blood, obtained in a trial of Ad26.COV2.S vaccine versus placebo. The chain carries TRBV7-8 and TRBJ1-1, with 9 bases fitting TRBD1. CDR3 in amino acids: CASSRGGTGIMNTEAFF. Here the CDR3 DNA reads TGTGCCAGCAGCCGAGGGGGGACAGGGATTATGAACACTGAAGCTTTCTTT.